The clone carrying this TCR beta chain was seen many times. Its antigen is as yet unknown. This entry belongs to a study of T-cell reconstitution after alpha-beta-depleted transplantation in children. Germline CDR1 reads DFQATT; CDR2 reads SNEGSKA (reference sequence). This CDR3 is 12 amino acids long. General study points: There were some patients whose high TCRbeta diversity at day 60 came from surviving recipient T cells and thymic progenitors.

For TCRbeta, the library was prepared with unique molecular identifiers. TCRdb reprocessed the PCR reads via MiXCR and lists one record per CDR3 protein. The table includes some 87,000 distinct CDR3 sequences, around a sixth detected once. The receptor was derived from a male patient between 2 and 15 years old who had a stem cell transplant for acute lymphoblastic leukemia, so the T cells may come from the graft donor. The input for sequencing was PBMCs, mostly from graft donor cells, taken 180 days after TCRalphabeta/CD19-depleted stem cell transplant. The chain couples TRBV20-1 to TRBJ2-7; the D gene could be TRBD1 or TRBD2 (5 bases each). CDR3 DNA: TGCAGCGAGGGAAAGGGGACCTACGAGCAGTACTTC. It translates to CSEGKGTYEQYF.